This T cell receptor (beta chain) was captured by sequencing in a study of cytotoxic CD8 clonotypes in ibrutinib-treated CLL. Study results and caveats: Baseline-level clonality went beyond age-matched healthy donors and moved in step with circulating CD8+ T-cell counts. Clonality rose at ibrutinib response, held steady in sustained remission, and fell toward baseline at progression.

The assay was immunoSEQ multiplex PCR, and TCRdb's table has in-frame clones only and misses some. The table lists fewer than 400,000 clones, roughly 70% of them singletons. Investigators sourced around 2 micrograms of genomic DNA from cryopreserved PBMCs for TCR beta libraries. This clone was observed a handful of times. The antigen is undetermined. This sample comprised PBMCs, obtained after 36 months of ibrutinib treatment. This TCR came from a human donor with chronic lymphocytic leukemia.

The CDR3 bases are TGTGCCAGCAGCTTAAAAGACTCCACTGAAGCTTTCTTT. It is translated as CASSLKDSTEAFF. This chain connects TRBV7-3 to TRBJ1-1; no definite D call. This CDR3 has 13 amino acids. Germline V lookup: CDR1 SGHTA, CDR2 FQGTGA. Trimming took 1 base from V and 4 from J, leaving 7 bases between them.